These T cell receptor beta chains were read from a single sample in a study of response to subunit inactivated influenza vaccine. TCRdb reprocessed the RT-PCR reads with MiXCR, giving one entry per CDR3 protein. The table shows roughly 650,000 distinct CDR3 sequences, with 12% to 15% occurring only once. Sequencing used PBMCs from blood, obtained roughly 15 days before vaccination. These receptors originate from a man aged 50-59 years who received an inactivated influenza vaccine. The CDR3 runs from the conserved cysteine through the conserved F or W. Fields, in order: J gene, D gene, V gene, clone size, CDR3 length, CDR3 protein, CDR3 DNA. D genes are given only for firm matches. Size is omitted from some rows. Given values are once, few, many or a class for expanded clones.

TRBJ2-1,.,TRBV4-3,few,15,CASSQEGRSYNEQFF,TGCGCCAGCAGCCAAGAAGGGCGTTCCTACAATGAGCAGTTCTTC
TRBJ1-5,.,TRBV9,.,14,CASSRAPSNQPQHF,TGTGCCAGCAGCCGCGCCCCGAGCAATCAGCCCCAGCATTTT
TRBJ2-1,TRBD1,TRBV12-3/TRBV12-4,.,19,CTCSLETGAAKTTYNEQFF,TGTACCTGCAGTTTAGAGACAGGGGCCGCAAAGACTACCTACAATGAGCAGTTCTTC
TRBJ2-1,TRBD2,TRBV12-3/TRBV12-4,.,16,CASSPQILAGYNEQFF,TGTGCCAGCAGCCCTCAGATTCTAGCGGGGTACAATGAGCAGTTCTTC
TRBJ1-3,.,TRBV10-3,.,12,CAIQTSGNTIYF,TGTGCCATTCAAACTTCTGGAAACACCATATATTTT
TRBJ2-7,.,TRBV6-2/TRBV6-3,few,13,CASSYGGFYEQYF,TGTGCCAGCAGTTACGGGGGCTTCTACGAGCAGTACTTC
TRBJ2-1,TRBD2,TRBV9,few,16,CASSVRSRESHNEQFF,TGTGCCAGCAGCGTTAGGTCGCGGGAGTCCCACAATGAGCAGTTCTTC
TRBJ2-7,TRBD2,TRBV7-6,few,15,CASSPRAGGTYEQYF,TGTGCCAGCAGCCCCCGAGCGGGAGGAACCTACGAGCAGTACTTC
TRBJ2-2,TRBD2,TRBV24-1,.,18,CATSDFGLAGGSAGELFF,TGTGCCACCAGTGATTTCGGACTAGCGGGAGGCTCGGCCGGGGAGCTGTTTTTT
TRBJ2-7,TRBD1,TRBV5-1,.,13,CASSLEQGREQYF,TGCGCCAGCAGCTTAGAACAGGGGCGCGAGCAGTACTTC
TRBJ2-7,TRBD1,TRBV5-1,few,13,CASSLQGRSEQYF,TGCGCCAGCAGCTTACAGGGGCGGAGCGAGCAGTACTTC
TRBJ1-3,.,TRBV3-1,.,15,CASSQAAHSGNTIYF,TGTGCCAGCAGCCAGGCCGCACACTCTGGAAACACCATATATTTT
TRBJ1-5,.,TRBV19,.,16,CASSLSGGNVNQPQHF,TGTGCCAGTAGTTTATCGGGGGGCAATGTCAATCAGCCCCAGCATTTT
TRBJ2-7,.,TRBV20-1,.,15,CSARDGAVSPYEQYF,TGCAGTGCTAGAGATGGGGCGGTTTCCCCCTACGAGCAGTACTTC
TRBJ1-1,.,TRBV11-2,many,15,CASSLGSRSDTEAFF,TGTGCCAGCAGCTTAGGGAGCAGGTCGGACACTGAAGCTTTCTTT
TRBJ2-7,.,TRBV20-1,.,14,CSARGHLGTYEQYF,TGCAGTGCTAGAGGACACCTGGGGACCTACGAGCAGTACTTC
TRBJ2-5,.,TRBV7-8,.,14,CASSLGHPQETQYF,TGTGCCAGCAGCTTAGGACACCCCCAGGAGACCCAGTACTTC